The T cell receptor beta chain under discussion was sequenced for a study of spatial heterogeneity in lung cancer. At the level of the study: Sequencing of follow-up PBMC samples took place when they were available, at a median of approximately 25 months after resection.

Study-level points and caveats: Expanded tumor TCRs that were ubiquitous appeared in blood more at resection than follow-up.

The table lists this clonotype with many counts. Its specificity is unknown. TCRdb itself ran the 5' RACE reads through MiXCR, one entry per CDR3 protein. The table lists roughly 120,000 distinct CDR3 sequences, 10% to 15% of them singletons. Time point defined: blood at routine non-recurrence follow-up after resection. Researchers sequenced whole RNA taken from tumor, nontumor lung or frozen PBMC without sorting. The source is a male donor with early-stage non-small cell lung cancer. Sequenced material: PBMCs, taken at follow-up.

In nucleotides, the CDR3 is TGTGCCACCAGCAGTGAGGGGGGAGGAGAGACCCAGTACTTC. Amino acids: CATSSEGGGETQYF. The rearrangement joins TRBV15 to TRBJ2-5; D possibly matches TRBD1 or TRBD2 (6 bases each). Trimming cost V 3 bases and J 4 bases, with 12 bases left between them. In germline, CDR1 is LNHNV, CDR2 YYDKDF (reference sequence). The CDR3 extends over 14 amino acids.